This T cell receptor (beta chain) originates from a study of OX40 agonist ivuxolimab in advanced cancers. Study in general: The patients got ivuxolimab, which is an agonistic anti-OX40 (CD134) antibody. Of the participants, about 40% had some prior anti-PD-1, anti-PD-L1 or anti-CTLA-4 therapy, which was allowed. Findings of the study overall: Both blood CD4+ and CD8+ T cells showed clonal growth by week 6 at 0.1 to 3.0 mg/kg.

A remark on this clone: Its matching antigen is unknown.

Trimming took 4 bases from V and 9 from J, leaving 7 bases between them. This CDR3 has 11 residues. CDR1 SEHNR and CDR2 FQNEAQ come from the germline V gene (reference sequence). Enrollment shut out patients with autoimmune disease history or systemic immunosuppression. The protocol was immunoSEQ multiplex PCR, while the TCRdb copy is restricted to in-frame clones and leaves out a portion. The sample shows 35,000 to 40,000 clones, roughly four fifths of them seen only once. The receptor was isolated from an adult with an advanced solid tumor such as melanoma, head and neck, liver or kidney cancer. V is TRBV7-9 and J is TRBJ1-5; D is uncertain. Material: CD4+ or CD8+ T cells sorted from blood, obtained in a trial of the OX40 agonist ivuxolimab. The CDR3: CASSSPGPQHF. The CDR3 DNA reads as TGTGCCAGCAGCTCTCCCGGGCCCCAGCATTTT.